This is a list of T cell receptor beta chains from one sample in a study of regulatory T cells in long-lasting Graves disease. MiXCR, run by TCRdb on the multiplex PCR reads, gives a single entry per CDR3 protein. The sample has some 490,000 distinct CDR3 sequences, more than 10% seen once. These data are also associated with another study on T cells in Graves' hyperthyroidism and ophthalmopathy.

The material sequenced was peripheral blood mononuclear cells (PBMCs), taken at new diagnosis, from a patient treated with antithyroid drugs. These receptor sequences come from a woman aged 25 to 39 with Graves disease. The CDR3 runs from the conserved cysteine through the conserved F or W.

TRBV5-1	CASSSKLAGELFF
TRBV4-2	CASSQEGENTEAFF
TRBV19	CASSITGGPYNEQFF
TRBV6-1	CASQNTVPQHF
TRBV20-1	CSARAPRYEQFF
TRBV12-3/TRBV12-4	CASSLFSSYNEQFF
TRBV13	CASSLPSGRAARYF
TRBV10-3	CAIREGTGELFF
TRBV30	CAWSVLKGASEAFF
TRBV12-3/TRBV12-4	CASTHAVWGSGNTIYF
TRBV13	CASSLRLAGSQETQYF
TRBV4-3	CASSQEWSRGFLPAKNIQYF
TRBV28	CASSLGWGGNQPQHF
TRBV28	CASRRGGGTDTQYF
TRBV7-3	CASSLQPWTGELFF
TRBV14	CASSQGTSADTQYF